A selection of T cell receptor beta chains follows, all from one sample in a study of blood T cells in healthy people across ages. Via MiXCR, TCRdb re-called the 5' RACE reads, giving one row per CDR3 protein. The profile covers approximately 1,100,000 distinct CDR3 sequences, with around 43% appearing a single time and about 20% taken by the ten largest. The sample taken for sequencing was blood. Source of these receptors: a woman aged 60 to 75 in good health. Both conserved end residues are part of each CDR3. D genes are given only for firm matches. Not every row has a clone size; where given, it reads once, few, many or a size class.

clone_size j_call d_call v_call cdr3_length cdr3_nt cdr3_aa
few TRBJ2-5 NA TRBV21-1 14 TGTGCCAGCAGCAAGAGGGGCCTACAAGAGACCCAGTACTTC CASSKRGLQETQYF
few TRBJ2-7 TRBD2 TRBV3-1 15 TGTGCCAGCAGCCAAGCCCCGACTAGCAGCTACGAGCAGTACTTC CASSQAPTSSYEQYF
NA TRBJ1-6 NA TRBV20-1 16 TGCAGTGCTAGAATTGGGGAAGGATCCTATAATTCACCCCTCCACTTT CSARIGEGSYNSPLHF
few TRBJ2-3 TRBD2 TRBV27 17 TGTGCCAGCAGTTTCCGGACTAGCGGGATAAGCACAGATACGCAGTATTTT CASSFRTSGISTDTQYF
NA TRBJ2-3 NA TRBV20-1 13 TGCAGTGCTAGAGATAGACAGACAGATACGCAGTATTTT CSARDRQTDTQYF
NA TRBJ2-1 TRBD2 TRBV5-1 16 TGCGCCAGCAGCGAACTTAGCGGGAGGGTGGGCAATGAGCAGTTCTTC CASSELSGRVGNEQFF
NA TRBJ1-1 NA TRBV20-1 16 TGCAGTGCTAGTCCACCCCTCGCCAGGTTGAACACTGAAGCTTTCTTT CSASPPLARLNTEAFF
NA TRBJ2-2 TRBD2 TRBV4-2 17 TGTGCCAGCAGCCAAGAAGGGCTAGCGGGAGCCACCGGGGAGCTGTTTTTT CASSQEGLAGATGELFF
NA TRBJ1-3 NA TRBV28 16 TGTGCCAGCAGTTTAAACCCGACCGATTCTGGAAACACCATATATTTT CASSLNPTDSGNTIYF
few TRBJ2-3 TRBD2 TRBV4-1 17 TGCGCCAGCAGCCACCCTGCAAGAGGACTAGCGGGAGATACGCAGTATTTT CASSHPARGLAGDTQYF
NA TRBJ2-1 TRBD2 TRBV6-1 16 TGTGCCAGCAGTGCTTTGACTAGCGGGCCGTACAATGAGCAGTTCTTC CASSALTSGPYNEQFF
many TRBJ1-5 NA TRBV18 13 TGTGCCAGCTCACCAGATGGCAATCAGCCCCAGCATTTT CASSPDGNQPQHF
NA TRBJ2-7 NA TRBV24-1 14 TGTGCCACCAGTGATCCCAGCAGAGCCTACGAGCAGTACTTC CATSDPSRAYEQYF
NA TRBJ2-7 NA TRBV30 11 TGTGCCTGGAGGACTACTTACGAGCAGTACTTC CAWRTTYEQYF
NA TRBJ2-2 TRBD1 TRBV7-9 15 TGTGCCAGCAGCTTAAGGACAGGGGTCACCGGGGAGCTGTTTTTT CASSLRTGVTGELFF
NA TRBJ2-7 NA TRBV9 14 TGTGCCAGCAGCCCTACTCGGGACGGATACGAGCAGTACTTC CASSPTRDGYEQYF
once TRBJ2-1 TRBD2 TRBV9 17 TGTGCCAGCAGCGCGGGACTAGCGGGAGGGCGGGACAATGAGCAGTTCTTC CASSAGLAGGRDNEQFF
NA TRBJ2-5 NA TRBV2 14 TGTGCCAGTCATCATAGCGGATCCCAAGAGACCCAGTACTTC CASHHSGSQETQYF
NA TRBJ2-7 TRBD1 TRBV29-1 14 TGCAGCGTTGTGATACTGGACAGGGGATACGAGCAGTACTTC CSVVILDRGYEQYF
NA TRBJ2-5 NA TRBV12-3/TRBV12-4 13 TGTGCCAGCAGTCGTAACGGTGAGGAGACCCAGTACTTC CASSRNGEETQYF
NA TRBJ2-7 TRBD1 TRBV12-3/TRBV12-4 15 TGTGCCAGCAGCCCATCCGGGACAGGGTCCTACGAGCAGTACTTC CASSPSGTGSYEQYF
NA TRBJ2-1 NA TRBV2 13 TGTGCCAGCAACGAGCGGACTTACAATGAGCAGTTCTTC CASNERTYNEQFF
few TRBJ2-7 NA TRBV7-9 15 TGTGCCAGCAGCAGTCCGGGGACAAGTATCTACGAGCAGTACTTC CASSSPGTSIYEQYF
NA TRBJ2-7 TRBD2 TRBV20-1 14 TGCAGTGCTAGAGATGACACTAGCGGCTACGAGCAGTACTTC CSARDDTSGYEQYF
NA TRBJ1-1 NA TRBV6-5 12 TGTGCCAGCACCTCAACGCTCCCTGAAGCTTTCTTT CASTSTLPEAFF
NA TRBJ2-3 NA TRBV5-4 16 TGTGCCAGCAGCAAAACTAGAGGGGCTAGCACAGATACGCAGTATTTT CASSKTRGASTDTQYF
NA TRBJ2-1 NA TRBV5-1 14 TGCGCCAGCAGCTTTCGGGACAAGTACAATGAGCAGTTCTTC CASSFRDKYNEQFF
few TRBJ2-5 NA TRBV7-2 13 TGTGCCAGCAGCCGGACAAGGGACCTTGAGCGGTACTTC CASSRTRDLERYF
few TRBJ2-7 NA TRBV28 15 TGTGCCAGCAGCGCCCAGCCCCCAAGCTCCTACGAGCAGTACTTC CASSAQPPSSYEQYF
few TRBJ1-2 NA TRBV27 15 TGTGCCAGCAGTTCTCTAGGACATTCCCGTTATGGCTACACCTTC CASSSLGHSRYGYTF
few TRBJ2-7 TRBD2 TRBV7-9 15 TGTGCCAGCAGCTTAGATGGGACTAGCACCTACGAGCAGTACTTC CASSLDGTSTYEQYF